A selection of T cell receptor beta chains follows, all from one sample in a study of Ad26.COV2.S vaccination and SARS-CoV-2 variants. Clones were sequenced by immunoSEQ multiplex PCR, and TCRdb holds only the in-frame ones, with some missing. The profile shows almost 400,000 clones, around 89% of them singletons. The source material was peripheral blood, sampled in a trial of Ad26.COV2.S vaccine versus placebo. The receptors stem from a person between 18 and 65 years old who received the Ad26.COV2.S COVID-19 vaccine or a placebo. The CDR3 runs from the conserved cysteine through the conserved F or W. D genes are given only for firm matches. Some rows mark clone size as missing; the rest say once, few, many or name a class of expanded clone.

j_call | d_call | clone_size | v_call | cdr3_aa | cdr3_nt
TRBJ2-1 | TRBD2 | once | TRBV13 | CASSTRTSGRVNEQFF | TGTGCCAGCAGCACCCGGACTAGCGGGAGGGTTAATGAGCAGTTCTTC
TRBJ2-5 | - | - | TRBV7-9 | CASRGPGETQYF | TGTGCCAGCCGGGGCCCAGGGGAGACCCAGTACTTC
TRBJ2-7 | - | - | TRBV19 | CASSIRQGPAGEQYF | TGTGCCAGTAGTATTCGGCAGGGGCCCGCCGGCGAGCAGTACTTC
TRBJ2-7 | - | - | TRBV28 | CASTVASRDEQYF | TGTGCCAGCACCGTGGCGTCCCGCGACGAGCAGTACTTC
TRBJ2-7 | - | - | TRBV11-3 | CASRRGRNEQYF | TGTGCCAGCAGAAGAGGGAGGAACGAGCAGTACTTC
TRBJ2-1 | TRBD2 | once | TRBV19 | CASSRRLAGDTYNEQFF | TGTGCCAGTAGTAGGAGACTAGCGGGAGATACCTACAATGAGCAGTTCTTC
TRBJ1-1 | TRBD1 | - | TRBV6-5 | CASSYSSRNRGLRAFF | TGTGCCAGCAGTTACTCTTCTCGAAACAGGGGATTGAGAGCTTTCTTT
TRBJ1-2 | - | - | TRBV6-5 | CASSYSGSVYGYTF | TGTGCCAGCAGTTACTCCGGGAGTGTCTATGGCTACACCTTC
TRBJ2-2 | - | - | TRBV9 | CASSPRGTVNTGELFF | TGTGCCAGCAGCCCCCGTGGGACGGTGAACACCGGGGAGCTGTTTTTT
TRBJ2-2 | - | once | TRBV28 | CASRPQGGGIPPGVGELFF | TGTGCCAGCAGACCGCAAGGGGGGGGAATTCCTCCGGGTGTCGGGGAGCTGTTTTTT
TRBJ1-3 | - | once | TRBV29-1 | CSVATSGNTIYF | TGCAGCGTTGCGACCTCTGGAAACACCATATATTTT
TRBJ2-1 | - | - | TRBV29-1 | CSVENPTVSYNEQFF | TGCAGCGTTGAAAATCCGACCGTCTCCTACAATGAGCAGTTCTTC
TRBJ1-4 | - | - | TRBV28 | CASSFSGGSEKLFF | TGTGCCAGCAGTTTTTCTGGGGGCTCCGAAAAACTGTTTTTT
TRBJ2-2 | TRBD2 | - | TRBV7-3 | CASSSGTSNTGELFF | TGTGCCAGCAGCTCCGGGACTAGCAACACCGGGGAGCTGTTTTTT
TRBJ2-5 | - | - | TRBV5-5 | CASSYRPGGETQYF | TGTGCCAGCAGCTACCGACCAGGAGGAGAGACCCAGTACTTC
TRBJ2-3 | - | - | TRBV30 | CAWSVLGSTDTQYF | TGTGCCTGGAGTGTACTGGGCAGCACAGATACGCAGTATTTT
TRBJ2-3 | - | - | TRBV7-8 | CASSFREVRTDTQYF | TGTGCCAGCAGCTTTAGGGAGGTCCGCACAGATACGCAGTATTTT
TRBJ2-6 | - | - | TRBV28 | CASSFPGTGANVLTF | TGTGCCAGCAGTTTCCCAGGGACTGGGGCCAACGTCCTGACTTTC
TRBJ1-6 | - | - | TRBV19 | CASSTQGGSPLHF | TGTGCCAGTAGTACCCAGGGCGGTTCACCCCTCCACTTT
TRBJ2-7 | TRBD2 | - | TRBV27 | CASSTGTSGYEQYF | TGTGCCAGCAGTACCGGGACTAGCGGCTACGAGCAGTACTTC
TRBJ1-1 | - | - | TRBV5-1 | CASSLGHIGDTEAFF | TGCGCCAGCAGCTTGGGGCACATCGGGGACACTGAAGCTTTCTTT
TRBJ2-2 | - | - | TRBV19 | CASSTGRRGTGELFF | TGTGCCAGTTCAACTGGACGGAGGGGCACCGGGGAGCTGTTTTTT
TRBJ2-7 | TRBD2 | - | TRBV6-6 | CASSSGLASTEQYF | TGTGCCAGCAGTTCCGGACTAGCCTCTACGGAGCAGTACTTC
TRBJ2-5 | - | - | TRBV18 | CASSPPGRQGGETQYF | TGTGCCAGCTCACCACCGGGCCGGCAGGGTGGGGAGACCCAGTACTTC
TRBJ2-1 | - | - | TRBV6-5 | CASSYERPSSYNEQFF | TGTGCCAGCAGTTACGAGCGGCCGAGCTCCTACAATGAGCAGTTCTTC
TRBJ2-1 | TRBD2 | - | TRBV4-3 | CASSQDQRGGNEQFF | TGCGCCAGCAGCCAAGACCAGCGGGGGGGCAATGAGCAGTTCTTC
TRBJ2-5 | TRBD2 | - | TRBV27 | CASSKVRLAGGLVETQYF | TGTGCCAGCAGTAAGGTTCGACTAGCGGGAGGTTTAGTGGAGACCCAGTACTTC
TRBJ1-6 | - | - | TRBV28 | CASSLGGGYNSPLHF | TGTGCCAGCAGTTTAGGAGGGGGCTATAATTCACCCCTCCACTTT
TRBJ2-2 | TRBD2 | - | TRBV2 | CASRASGLAGAGELFF | TGTGCCAGCAGGGCCTCGGGACTAGCGGGAGCAGGGGAGCTGTTTTTT
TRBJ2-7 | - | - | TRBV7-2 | CASSPLSYEQYF | TGTGCCAGCAGCCCCCTCTCCTACGAGCAGTACTTC
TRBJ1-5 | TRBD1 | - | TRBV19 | CATQRGDRGILDQPQHF | TGTGCCACCCAGAGGGGGGACAGGGGTATCCTCGATCAGCCCCAGCATTTT
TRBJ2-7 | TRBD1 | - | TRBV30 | CAWTPVGQGAYEQYF | TGTGCCTGGACCCCGGTAGGACAGGGGGCCTACGAGCAGTACTTC
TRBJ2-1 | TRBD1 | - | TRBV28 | CASSRAGQGYRNEQFF | TGTGCCAGCAGTCGAGCGGGACAGGGTTACAGAAATGAGCAGTTCTTC
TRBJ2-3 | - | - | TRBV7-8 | CASSKRPTRNTDTQYF | TGTGCCAGCAGCAAGCGCCCGACAAGGAACACAGATACGCAGTATTTT
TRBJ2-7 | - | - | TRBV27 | CASSRGGLGEQYF | TGTGCCAGCAGTAGGGGTGGGCTAGGAGAGCAGTACTTC
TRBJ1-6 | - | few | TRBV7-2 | CASSRRATLNSPLHF | TGTGCCAGCAGCCGTCGGGCCACCCTTAATTCACCCCTCCACTTT
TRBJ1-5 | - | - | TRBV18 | CASSLSGPYSNQPQHF | TGTGCCAGCTCACTTTCAGGTCCTTATAGCAATCAGCCCCAGCATTTT
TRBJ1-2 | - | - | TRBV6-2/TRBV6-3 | CASSYEGRGYTF | TGTGCCAGCAGTTACGAAGGGAGAGGCTACACCTTC
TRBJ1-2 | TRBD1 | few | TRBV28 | CASSFGTGDYGYTF | TGTGCCAGCAGTTTCGGGACAGGGGACTATGGCTACACCTTC
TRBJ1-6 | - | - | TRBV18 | CASSQQVNSPLHF | TGTGCCAGCTCTCAACAGGTTAATTCACCCCTCCACTTT
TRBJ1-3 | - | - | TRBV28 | CASSLGGVHSGNTIYF | TGTGCCAGCAGTTTAGGGGGGGTCCACTCTGGAAACACCATATATTTT
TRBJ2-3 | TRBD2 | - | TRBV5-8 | CASSWGTSGRGRTSTDTQYF | TGTGCCAGCAGCTGGGGGACTAGCGGGAGAGGGCGAACTAGCACAGATACGCAGTATTTT
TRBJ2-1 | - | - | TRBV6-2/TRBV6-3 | CASSFFVRPTGYEQFF | TGTGCCAGCAGTTTCTTTGTTCGCCCGACGGGATATGAGCAGTTCTTC
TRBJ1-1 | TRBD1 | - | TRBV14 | CASSQADRIEAFF | TGTGCCAGCAGCCAAGCGGACAGGATTGAAGCTTTCTTT
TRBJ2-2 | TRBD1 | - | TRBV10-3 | CATKGAGQTNTGELFF | TGTGCCACCAAGGGGGCCGGACAGACGAACACCGGGGAGCTGTTTTTT
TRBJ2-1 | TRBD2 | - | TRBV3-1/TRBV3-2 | CASSLGLAGVHNEQFF | TGTGCCAGCAGCCTTGGACTAGCGGGAGTACACAATGAGCAGTTCTTC
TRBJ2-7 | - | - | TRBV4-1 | CASSQTGPYEQYF | TGCGCCAGCAGCCAAACTGGGCCTTACGAGCAGTACTTC
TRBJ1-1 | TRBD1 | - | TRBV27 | CASTPGGGGTEAFF | TGTGCCAGCACCCCAGGGGGGGGAGGAACTGAAGCTTTCTTT
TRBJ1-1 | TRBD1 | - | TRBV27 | CASSVQGLNTEAFF | TGTGCCAGTTCGGTACAGGGGTTAAACACTGAAGCTTTCTTT